One sample yielded the 11 T cell receptor beta chains listed below, sequenced in a study of CD8 T cells in ankylosing spondylitis (dated by TCRdb to about 2017). Study-wide findings and limitations: A TCR beta motif of roughly 8 highly homologous amino acid variants appeared characteristic of blood from ankylosing spondylitis patients.

For these TCRs, the target antigens are not known. Library creation used 5' RACE. These reads were obtained on an Illumina HiSeq 2500. TCRdb handled the public reads itself, with Q25 trimming in fastp and clone calling in MiXCR, and kept productive beta chains. A single entry per CDR3 protein holds the most common genes and DNA from its merged rows. The sample has more than 650,000 distinct CDR3 sequences on record, roughly 10% of them singletons. The ten largest make up about 0.49% of the sample. Sequencing was carried out using blood, either unsorted or a sorted T cell fraction (not recorded which). The origin of the receptors is a male donor with ankylosing spondylitis.

This clonotype was picked up many times. The V gene is TRBV12-3 or TRBV12-4, the J gene TRBJ2-1; D remains ambiguous. V was trimmed by 8 bases and J by 5 bases, leaving 10 bases between them. The CDR3 loop spans 12 amino acids. CDR3 DNA: TGTGCCAGCTCCCTTCGGCACAATGAGCAGTTCTTC. Its translation is CASSLRHNEQFF.

Only a few counts were recorded for this clonotype. The V gene is TRBV6-2 or TRBV6-3, the J gene TRBJ2-3; TRBD2 is a possible D gene (6 bases). The germline V and J ends were trimmed by 2 bases and 2 bases, with 8 bases remaining between them. This CDR3 has 14 residues. Germline assignment: CDR1 MNHEY and CDR2 SVGEGT. CDR3 protein: CASSYGGNTDTQYF. For the CDR3, the DNA is TGTGCCAGCAGTTACGGCGGGAACACAGATACGCAGTATTTT.

The chain links TRBV5-1 to TRBJ2-3; 11 nucleotides line up with TRBD2. The CDR3 loop spans 16 amino acids. Germline CDR1 reads SGHRS; CDR2 reads YFSETQ. J lost 4 bases, V lost 4 bases, and 8 bases had no gene match. The CDR3 bases are TGCGCCAGCAGCACGTCACTAGCGGGAGTGTCAGATACGCAGTATTTT. Residues: CASSTSLAGVSDTQYF.

CDR3 loop: CATKDKRHPGANVLTF. DNA for the CDR3: TGTGCCACCAAAGATAAACGACACCCTGGGGCCAACGTCCTGACTTTC. The chain links TRBV2 to TRBJ2-6, with D unresolved. Germline-derived CDR1 and CDR2 are SNHLY and FYNNEI. V was pared by 10 bases and J by 2 bases, with 18 bases between. This CDR3 contains 16 residues.

This clonotype was seen a handful of times. The chain uses TRBV20-1 and TRBJ2-7; D uncertain. CDR1 and CDR2 from the germline V gene are DFQATT and SNEGSKA (reference sequence). V lost 6 bases and J 5 bases, leaving 11 bases between the germline ends. The CDR3 is made up of 11 amino acids. The CDR3 nucleotides are TGCAGTGCCAGGCCCAATCACGAGCAGTACTTC. Its translation is CSARPNHEQYF.

This clonotype has only a few counts. This sequence joins TRBV20-1 and TRBJ2-2; TRBD2 agrees at 10 bases. The germline V gene encodes CDR1 DFQATT and CDR2 SNEGSKA (reference sequence). Unmatched junction bases numbered 23, after V lost 7 bases and J lost 0 bases. The CDR3 covers 21 residues. The DNA for the CDR3 is TGCAGTGTTCGAGTGGTTCTAGGGGCAGCGGGAGGGCCAGCGAACACCGGGGAGCTGTTTTTT. Amino acid sequence: CSVRVVLGAAGGPANTGELFF.

This clonotype was detected many times. This chain joins TRBV6-2 or TRBV6-3 and TRBJ2-5; 12 bases fit TRBD2. Germline V gene sequence: CDR1 MNHEY, CDR2 SVGEGT. V was clipped by 6 bases and J by 2 bases; unmatched bases: 7. This CDR3 is built from 16 residues. CDR3 residues: CASSPWTSGTQETQYF. CDR3 in DNA: TGTGCCAGCAGCCCCTGGACTAGCGGGACTCAAGAGACCCAGTACTTC.

CDR3 protein: CASGQGGSYEQYF. The CDR3, as DNA: TGTGCCAGTGGGCAGGGGGGCTCCTACGAGCAGTACTTC. The J gene is TRBJ2-7, the V gene TRBV6-1; TRBD1 is a possible D gene (7 bases). This CDR3 comprises 13 residues. V was shortened by 9 bases and J by 0 bases, with 12 bases between the two germline ends. The germline V gene encodes CDR1 MNHNS and CDR2 SASEGT.

The table lists this clonotype with a few counts. The J gene is TRBJ2-1, the V gene TRBV12-3 or TRBV12-4; perhaps TRBD1 as D (6 bases). The CDR3 totals 14 residues. Between the trimmed V and J ends, which lost 5 bases and 4 bases, there was a span of 12 bases. The chain's CDR3 is CASSMDSFYNEQFF. The CDR3 region has the DNA TGTGCCAGCAGTATGGACAGCTTTTACAATGAGCAGTTCTTC.

The rearrangement joins TRBV20-1 to TRBJ1-1; D is uncertain. The V gene lost 3 bases and the J gene lost 9 bases, with 11 bases spanning the gap. CDR1 is DFQATT and CDR2 is SNEGSKA in the germline V gene (reference sequence). This CDR3 has 11 amino acids. In DNA form, the CDR3 reads TGCAGTGCTAGGGATAGGCAGAAAGCTTTCTTT. Translation: CSARDRQKAFF.

This clonotype showed up just a few times. V usage is TRBV7-6 and J usage is TRBJ1-2, with unresolved D. V lost 1 base, J lost 2 bases, and 8 bases lay in between. The germline V gene has CDR1 SGHVS and CDR2 FNYEAQ. This CDR3 region has 14 residues. The CDR3 reads CASSLEAVNYGYTF. The CDR3 DNA is TGTGCCAGCAGCTTAGAGGCAGTCAACTATGGCTACACCTTC.